Shown below are 18 T cell receptor beta chains from a single sample sequenced in a study of cytomegalovirus exposure and HLA in healthy donors. The study ran its PCR with 60 Vbeta and 13 Jbeta primers. Clones were read by immunoSEQ multiplex PCR, and TCRdb kept only the in-frame ones, dropping some. The sample contains over 100,000 clones, roughly four fifths of which appear only once. Sequenced material: PBMCs. Receptors originate from a woman aged 50 to 65 in good health and CMV-seropositive.

This clone was observed a single time. This chain connects TRBV7-2 to TRBJ1-2, with D hard to call. The germline V gene encodes CDR1 SGHTA and CDR2 FQGNSA. CDR3 length: 14 amino acids. Trimming pared 6 bases from V and 2 bases from J, leaving 13 bases between. CDR3: CASSLRIGNYGYTF. CDR3 nucleotide sequence: TGTGCCAGCAGTCTGCGGATCGGAAACTATGGCTACACCTTC.

The chain uses TRBV9 and TRBJ1-2; 7 bases fit TRBD1. CDR3 length: 13 residues. V was clipped by 3 bases and J by 4 bases; unmatched bases: 3. Germline V gene sequence: CDR1 SGDLS, CDR2 YYNGEE. DNA for the CDR3: TGTGCCAGCAGCGAAGGGGGCAGCTATGGCTACACCTTC. Its translation is CASSEGGSYGYTF. The full variable domain, rest sourced from reference TRBV9 and TRBJ1-2, is DSGVTQTPKHLITATGQRVTLRCSPRSGDLSVYWYQQSLDQGLQFLIQYYNGEERAKGNILERFSAQQFPDLHSELNLSSLELGDSALYFCASSEGGSYGYTFGSGTRLTVV.

The chain employs TRBV9 and TRBJ2-7; D may be TRBD2 (5 bases). Germline CDR1 reads SGDLS; CDR2 reads YYNGEE. CDR3 size: 14 residues. Trimming cost V 3 bases and J 5 bases, with 15 bases left between them. The CDR3 sequence is CASSESDPGDEQYF. The DNA of the CDR3 is TGTGCCAGCAGCGAGTCGGACCCCGGGGACGAGCAGTACTTC.

A few counts support this clone. V gene TRBV6-6 combines with J gene TRBJ1-2, with TRBD1 matching 7 bases. The CDR3 runs 13 residues. CDR1 is MNHNY, CDR2 SVGAGI, per germline (reference sequence). The V and J ends lost 6 bases and 6 bases, in that order; junction bases with no gene match: 7. CDR3: CASSPQGVNGYTF. The CDR3 nucleotides are TGTGCCAGCAGCCCGCAGGGGGTAAATGGCTACACCTTC.

The V and J genes are TRBV19 and TRBJ2-7, with 12 nucleotides matching TRBD2. V was clipped by 7 bases and J by 4 bases; unmatched bases: 5. Germline CDR1 and CDR2: LNHDA and SQIVND (reference sequence). This CDR3 comprises 14 residues. CDR3 amino acids: CASKDTSGRYEQYF. The CDR3, as DNA: TGTGCCAGTAAGGACACTAGCGGGAGGTACGAGCAGTACTTC. Drawing the rest from reference TRBV19 and TRBJ2-7, the complete variable domain is DGGITQSPKYLFRKEGQNVTLSCEQNLNHDAMYWYRQDPGQGLRLIYYSQIVNDFQKGDIAEGYSVSREKKESFPLTVTSAQKNPTAFYLCASKDTSGRYEQYFGPGTRLTVT.

The chain links TRBV27 to TRBJ1-6; D gene unclear. Trimming left V 5 bases short and J 7 bases short, with 18 bases between. From germline, CDR1 is MNHEY and CDR2 SMNVEV (reference sequence). This CDR3 contains 16 residues. This chain's CDR3 is CASSPLRGRGNSPLHF. The CDR3 nucleotides read TGTGCCAGCAGTCCACTGAGAGGAAGAGGGAATTCACCCCTCCACTTT.

The chain uses TRBV11-2 and TRBJ1-6; 8 bases line up with TRBD1. Germline V gives CDR1 SGHAT, CDR2 FQNNGV. With V trimmed by 1 base and J by 9 bases, 5 bases remained unmatched. This CDR3 contains 15 residues. The DNA of the CDR3 is TGTGCCAGCAGCTTAGGGTGGCAGGGGGCTTCACCCCTCCACTTT. It is translated as CASSLGWQGASPLHF.

This chain connects TRBV30 to TRBJ1-5; 8 bases are shared with TRBD1. The CDR3 is 15 amino acids. The germline CDR1 and CDR2 sequences are GTSNPN and SVGIG (reference sequence). The J segment lost 5 bases and the V segment lost 4 bases, leaving 10 bases of the junction unmatched. The CDR3 DNA is TGTGCCTGGAAGAATAAGGGACAGGATCATCAGCCCCAGCATTTT. Encoded protein: CAWKNKGQDHQPQHF.

The chain has TRBV2 and TRBJ2-7; D gene ambiguous. The CDR3 extends over 12 amino acids. Trimming stripped 5 bases from V and 3 bases from J, with 8 bases between. CDR1 is SNHLY, CDR2 FYNNEI, per germline. This CDR3 is CASSRGYYEQYF. CDR3 coding DNA: TGTGCCAGCAGTCGCGGATACTACGAGCAGTACTTC.

The sample holds one count of this clone. This chain joins TRBV30 and TRBJ1-5; D might be TRBD1 (6 bases). Germline loops: CDR1 GTSNPN, CDR2 SVGIG (reference sequence). CDR3 length equals 17 residues. With 0 bases removed from V and 4 bases from J, the gap between germline ends came to 19 bases. The CDR3, as DNA: TGTGCCTGGAGTGTACTAGGGGCAGGGGTAATGAATCAGCCCCAGCATTTT. The encoded protein is CAWSVLGAGVMNQPQHF.

The chain couples TRBV9 to TRBJ2-2; D possibly corresponds to TRBD1 (7 bases). The CDR3 runs 16 residues. Germline V CDR1 and CDR2: SGDLS, YYNGEE. Trimming removed 4 bases from V and 2 bases from J, with 15 bases in between. CDR3: CASSPGGRINTGELFF. The CDR3 nucleotides read TGTGCCAGCAGCCCAGGGGGGAGGATTAACACCGGGGAGCTGTTTTTT.

A note on this clone: The sample contains more than one DNA sequence encoding this CDR3. DNA of the CDR3: TGTGCCAGCAGAGCCGCCGGGGAGCTGTTTTTT. It specifies CASRAAGELFF. This chain connects TRBV6-1 to TRBJ2-2; no definite D call. CDR1 is MNHNS, CDR2 SASEGT, per germline. V was cut by 6 bases and J by 6 bases, with 5 bases left in between. The CDR3 is 11 amino acids.

The V call is TRBV30, the J call TRBJ2-1, with TRBD2 matching 7 bases. Germline V gene lookup returns CDR1 GTSNPN and CDR2 SVGIG (reference sequence). V lost 3 bases and J lost 9; bases outside the gene matches: 17. The CDR3 totals 16 residues. CDR3 nucleotides: TGTGCCTGGAGGCCGAACCGACTAGCCCCCGTTCGTGAGCAGTTCTTC. This translates into CAWRPNRLAPVREQFF.

This chain uses TRBV6-6 with TRBJ1-5; D not resolved. The germline V gene encodes CDR1 MNHNY and CDR2 SVGAGI (reference sequence). The CDR3 runs to 12 residues. V shed 6 bases and J shed 0 bases, with 3 bases lying between them. The CDR3 here is CASSISNQPQHF. The CDR3 DNA sequence: TGTGCCAGCAGCATTAGCAATCAGCCCCAGCATTTT.

This chain connects TRBV28 to TRBJ1-3; the D gene is possibly TRBD1 (6 bases). V was clipped by 1 base and J by 0 bases, with 25 bases between them. Germline-derived CDR1 and CDR2 are MDHEN and SYDVKM. This CDR3 is built from 21 residues. CDR3 nucleotides: TGTGCCAGCAGTTTATTGGTGGGCAGGGGTAGCGTTGGCAGCTCTGGAAACACCATATATTTT. This codes for CASSLLVGRGSVGSSGNTIYF.

The table lists this clone with a few counts. The V call is TRBV30, the J call TRBJ2-3, with 9 bases aligning to TRBD2. V lost 0 bases, J lost 5 bases, and 3 bases stayed unmatched. The germline V gene has CDR1 GTSNPN and CDR2 SVGIG (reference sequence). CDR3 length: 14 residues. In nucleotides, the CDR3 is TGTGCCTGGAGTGTCACAGCGGGAGGAGATACGCAGTATTTT. It translates to CAWSVTAGGDTQYF.

This chain joins TRBV19 and TRBJ1-1; tentative D call: TRBD1 (5 bases). The CDR3 contains 13 residues. With 9 bases removed from V and 9 bases from J, the gap between germline ends came to 20 bases. The germline V gene encodes CDR1 LNHDA and CDR2 SQIVND (reference sequence). For the CDR3, the DNA is TGTGCCAGCCGTGCGGGGTCGGAGGGGAAAGCTTTCTTT. Translated, it gives CASRAGSEGKAFF.

This CDR3 is CASSLVPGGGTDTQYF. As DNA, the CDR3 is TGTGCCAGCAGCTTAGTGCCAGGGGGCGGCACAGATACGCAGTATTTT. The chain has TRBV7-6 and TRBJ2-3; 8 bases agree with TRBD1. The CDR3 has 16 residues. Germline assignment: CDR1 SGHVS and CDR2 FNYEAQ. Germline trimming cut 1 base from V and 1 base from J; bases unmatched to any gene: 4.